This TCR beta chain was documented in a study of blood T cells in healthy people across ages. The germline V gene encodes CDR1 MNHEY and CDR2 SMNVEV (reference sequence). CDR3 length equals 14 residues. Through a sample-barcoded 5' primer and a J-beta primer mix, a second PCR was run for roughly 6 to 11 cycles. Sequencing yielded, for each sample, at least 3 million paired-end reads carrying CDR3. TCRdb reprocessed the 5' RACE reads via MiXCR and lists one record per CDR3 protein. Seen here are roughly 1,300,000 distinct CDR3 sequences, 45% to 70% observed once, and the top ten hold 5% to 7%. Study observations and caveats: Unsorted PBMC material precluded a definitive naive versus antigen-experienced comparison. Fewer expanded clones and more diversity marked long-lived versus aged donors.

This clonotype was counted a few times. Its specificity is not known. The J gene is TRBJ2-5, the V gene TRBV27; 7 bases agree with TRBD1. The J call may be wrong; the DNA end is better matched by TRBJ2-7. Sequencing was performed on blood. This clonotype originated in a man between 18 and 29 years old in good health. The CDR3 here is CASSLRRQGYEQYF. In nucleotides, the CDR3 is TGTGCCAGCAGTTTACGAAGACAGGGCTACGAGCAGTACTTC.